The 25 T cell receptor beta chains presented below share a single source sample, sequenced in a study of Graves' ophthalmopathy and Graves' hyperthyroidism. From RNA, the CDR3 regions of TCR beta chains were amplified and sequenced. A first-round RT-PCR used HTBI primers, followed by a second-round multiplex PCR. TCRdb processed the multiplex PCR reads anew with MiXCR; each CDR3 protein has one entry. The data contain approximately 380,000 distinct CDR3 sequences, approximately 21% of them singletons. Sequencing used peripheral blood. The receptors stem from a woman between 18 and 29 years old with stable Graves' hyperthyroidism.

This clonotype was detected many times. A read error is possible here, since a much larger clone lies one base away. This sequence joins TRBV6-1 and TRBJ1-1; D gene uncertain. V was pared by 4 bases and J by 1 base, with 7 bases between. The length of the CDR3 is 13 residues. Germline loops: CDR1 MNHNS, CDR2 SASEGT. CDR3 DNA sequence: TGTGCCAGCAGTGTTCAGGAGAACACTGAAGCTTTCTTT. Protein product: CASSVQENTEAFF.

The chain uses TRBV10-3 and TRBJ1-1, with D hard to call. The CDR3 spans 13 residues. Germline CDR1 reads ENHRY; CDR2 reads SYGVKD. V was cut by 10 bases and J by 0 bases, with 12 bases left in between. The CDR3 nucleotides read TGTGCCAGCTGCGGGATTCTGAACACTGAAGCTTTCTTT. It is translated as CASCGILNTEAFF.

This chain links TRBV7-9 with TRBJ1-1, with D possibly TRBD1 on 5 matching bases. The CDR3 has 11 residues. Per germline, CDR1 SEHNR and CDR2 FQNEAQ (reference sequence). V dropped 7 bases and J dropped 7 bases, with 10 bases sitting between them. CDR3 DNA sequence: TGTGCCAGCACCGACAGTCATGAAGCTTTCTTT. This gives the protein CASTDSHEAFF.

This clonotype was seen ten or more times. The rearrangement uses TRBV6-1 and TRBJ1-2, with D maybe TRBD1 (6 bases). Germline loops: CDR1 MNHNS, CDR2 SASEGT. Deletions cut 1 base from V and 4 bases from J, with 10 bases between. This CDR3 is 14 amino acids long. The CDR3: CASSEGAGVYGYTF. CDR3 coding DNA: TGTGCCAGCAGTGAAGGGGCAGGGGTCTATGGCTACACCTTC.

This clonotype was seen ten or more times. The rearrangement joins TRBV6-5 to TRBJ2-7, with D possibly being TRBD1 or TRBD2 (5 bases each). V lost 5 bases and J 0 bases, leaving 11 bases between the germline ends. The CDR3 covers 14 residues. Germline CDR1 MNHEY, CDR2 SVGAGI. CDR3 residues: CASSNGASSYEQYF. The DNA of the CDR3 is TGTGCCAGCAGTAACGGGGCCAGCTCCTACGAGCAGTACTTC.

This clonotype came up many times. V gene TRBV6-5 combines with J gene TRBJ1-1; 9 nucleotides align to TRBD1. V was pared by 4 bases and J by 3 bases, with 6 bases of the junction left unmatched. This CDR3 has 15 amino acids. Germline V CDR1 and CDR2: MNHEY, SVGAGI. CDR3 coding DNA: TGTGCCAGCAGTTTGGGACAGGGTCGAGACACTGAAGCTTTCTTT. Amino acids: CASSLGQGRDTEAFF.

V is TRBV6-2 or TRBV6-3 and J is TRBJ2-1; 8 nucleotides align to TRBD2. Germline assignment: CDR1 MNHEY and CDR2 SVGEGT. Trimming at V came to 8 bases and at J to 8 bases, leaving 11 bases not matched to a gene. The CDR3 is made up of 14 amino acids. CDR3 in DNA: TGTGCCAGCGAAAAGGGGCGGGAGGTTGATGAGCAGTTCTTC. It encodes CASEKGREVDEQFF.

This clonotype was counted only a few times. The gene calls are TRBV6-2 or TRBV6-3 and TRBJ2-2; tentative D call: TRBD1 (5 bases). The germline V and J ends were trimmed by 2 bases and 4 bases, with 11 bases remaining between them. The length of the CDR3 is 15 residues. The V gene's germline CDR1 is MNHEY and CDR2 SVGEGT. The CDR3 sequence is CASSYIAGRTGELFF. The CDR3 DNA is TGTGCCAGCAGTTACATAGCAGGGCGCACCGGGGAGCTGTTTTTT.

Comments on this clonotype: The limits of the CDR3 on the DNA are not certain, so only TCRdb's listed CDR3 is given. The V and J genes are TRBV28 and TRBJ2-7. Including both end residues, the CDR3 is 14 amino acids long. CDR1 and CDR2 (germline): MDHEN, SYDVKM. Here the CDR3 reads CASSSSAIRDEQYF.

This clonotype was found many times. V gene TRBV29-1 combines with J gene TRBJ2-7; TRBD2 matches at 12 bases. Looked up from germline, CDR1 is SQVTM and CDR2 is ANQGSEA. This CDR3 is 15 amino acids long. The junction had 9 bases not matched to a gene; V was cut back by 4 bases and J by 5 bases. CDR3 loop: CSVGQLAGGVHEQYF. CDR3 nucleotide sequence: TGCAGCGTTGGGCAACTAGCGGGAGGTGTCCACGAGCAGTACTTC.

The rearrangement links TRBV11-2 to TRBJ2-5; D may be TRBD1 or TRBD2 (5 bases each). The germline CDR1 and CDR2 sequences are SGHAT and FQNNGV. The CDR3 length is 15 residues. Trimming took off 3 bases at V and 3 bases at J, with 14 bases between the two ends. The CDR3 DNA follows: TGTGCCAGCAGCTTTCGAGGGGCCACGAAAGAGACCCAGTACTTC. Amino acid sequence: CASSFRGATKETQYF.

In its sample, this clonotype was seen many times. The gene calls are TRBV19 and TRBJ2-2, with TRBD2 identical over 9 bases. Germline CDR1 LNHDA, CDR2 SQIVND (reference sequence). After removal of 6 bases from V and 6 bases from J, the junction contained 11 bases not matched to a gene. The CDR3 contains 16 residues. DNA of the CDR3: TGTGCCAGTAGGCGTTTAGCGGGAGTAAGGCCCGGGGAGCTGTTTTTT. Amino acids: CASRRLAGVRPGELFF.

This clonotype appeared once. One junction end does not reproduce the germline sequence, and a read error may be involved. The chain uses TRBV18 and TRBJ2-7, with D maybe TRBD1 (6 bases). The CDR3 sequence is 13 residues long. Germline V lookup: CDR1 KGHSH, CDR2 LQKENI. The CDR3 DNA is TGTGCCAGCTCACCACGGGGGCGGTACGAGCAGTGCTTC. This gives the protein CASSPRGRYEQCF.

This clonotype has at least ten counts. The chain links TRBV6-5 to TRBJ1-2; the match to TRBD1 covers 8 bases. CDR3 length: 14 amino acids. The J segment lost 0 bases and the V segment lost 7 bases, leaving 4 bases of the junction unmatched. Germline V CDR1 and CDR2: MNHEY, SVGAGI. In DNA, the CDR3 is TGTGCCAGCACCGTGGACAGGGCTAACTATGGCTACACCTTC. Amino acid sequence: CASTVDRANYGYTF.

This clonotype was recorded a few times. In nucleotides, the CDR3 is TGTGCCAGCAGCCAAGCGGGACTAGCGGGAGGGCCAGGTGAGCAGTACTTC. This gives the protein CASSQAGLAGGPGEQYF. The chain uses TRBV4-2 and TRBJ2-7, with 16 bases identical to TRBD2. The junction had 7 bases not matched to a gene; V was cut back by 1 base and J by 7 bases. The CDR3 has 17 residues. The germline gives CDR1 LGHNA, CDR2 YNFKEQ.

This clonotype was counted a few times. The rearrangement joins TRBV7-8 to TRBJ1-1, with D uncertain. There are 13 residues in the CDR3. Germline V CDR1 and CDR2: SGHVS, FQNEAQ. Trimming took off 5 bases at V and 3 bases at J, with 10 bases between the two ends. The CDR3 region has the DNA TGTGCCAGCAGCCACTACCCCGACACTGAAGCTTTCTTT. As protein: CASSHYPDTEAFF.

This clonotype was found a few times. The chain joins TRBV4-1 to TRBJ1-5; D gene ambiguous. Deletions cut 0 bases from V and 5 bases from J, with 14 bases between. The CDR3 contains 16 residues. Per germline, CDR1 MGHRA and CDR2 YSYEKL. This CDR3 is CASSQDAVAWYQPQHF. The CDR3 DNA follows: TGCGCCAGCAGCCAAGATGCCGTTGCCTGGTATCAGCCCCAGCATTTT.

This clonotype was counted at least ten times. The chain employs TRBV4-1 and TRBJ2-5; TRBD2 matches 8 bases. Germline V lookup: CDR1 MGHRA, CDR2 YSYEKL. The V and J ends lost 0 bases and 2 bases, in that order; junction bases with no gene match: 8. The CDR3 is 17 residues long. The CDR3 DNA is TGCGCCAGCAGCCAAGATAAAAGCGGGAGAATTCAAGAGACCCAGTACTTC. It codes for CASSQDKSGRIQETQYF.

This clonotype was counted at least ten times. The V and J genes are TRBV5-1 and TRBJ1-1, with TRBD1 matching 11 bases. Germline CDR1 SGHRS, CDR2 YFSETQ. Trimming took 4 bases from V and 5 from J; bases not matched to a gene: 4. The CDR3 totals 14 residues. CDR3 nucleotides: TGCGCCAGCAGCAGGACAGGGGGCGGAACTGAAGCTTTCTTT. Residues: CASSRTGGGTEAFF. The full variable domain, completed using reference TRBV5-1 and TRBJ1-1, is KAGVTQTPRYLIKTRGQQVTLSCSPISGHRSVSWYQQTPGQGLQFLFEYFSETQRNKGNFPGRFSGRQFSNSRSEMNVSTLELGDSALYLCASSRTGGGTEAFFGQGTRLTVV.

Ten or more counts support this clonotype. The rearrangement links TRBV7-2 to TRBJ1-1, with a weak D call TRBD1 (6 bases). This CDR3 region has 14 residues. Trimming cost V 2 bases and J 4 bases, with 11 bases left between them. Germline CDR1 SGHTA, CDR2 FQGNSA. CDR3 nucleotide sequence: TGTGCCAGCAGCTTACGGACAGATCTCACTGAAGCTTTCTTT. Translation: CASSLRTDLTEAFF.

The chain is built from TRBV6-5 and TRBJ1-1; D is uncertain. CDR1 is MNHEY and CDR2 is SVGAGI in the germline V gene. This CDR3 contains 16 residues. V was cut by 3 bases and J by 2 bases, with 16 bases left in between. This CDR3 reads CASSYLRFDTNTEAFF. Written as DNA, the CDR3 is TGTGCCAGCAGTTATCTCAGGTTCGACACAAACACTGAAGCTTTCTTT.

CDR3 nucleotide sequence: TGTGCCACCAGTGATTGGGGACAGGGGAAAGAGACCCAGTACTTC. Its translation is CATSDWGQGKETQYF. The chain combines TRBV24-1 with TRBJ2-5; 10 bases fit TRBD1. This CDR3 has 15 amino acids. Per germline, CDR1 KGHDR and CDR2 SFDVKD. The trim removed 2 bases at V and 3 bases at J, leaving 2 bases unmatched.

This clonotype occurred a few times. At one end, the junction sequence differs from germline, possibly due to a read error. The chain recombines TRBV6-2 or TRBV6-3 with TRBJ1-2; D remains ambiguous. Germline V CDR1 and CDR2: MNHEY, SVGEGT. The CDR3 is 13 residues long. The CDR3 protein is CASSYAQNYGYTF. The CDR3 DNA reads as TGTGCCAGCAGTTACGCACAGAACTATGGTTACACCTTC.

CDR3 protein: CASAVDKSGTGGYEQYF. DNA of the CDR3: TGTGCCAGCGCTGTCGATAAATCCGGGACAGGGGGCTACGAGCAGTACTTC. The chain joins TRBV11-1 to TRBJ2-7, with 11 bases aligning to TRBD1. This CDR3 contains 17 residues. V shed 8 bases and J 3 bases; nucleotides not matched to a gene: 15. Germline assignment: CDR1 SGHAT and CDR2 FQDESV (reference sequence). Variable domain in full (rest from reference TRBV11-1 and TRBJ2-7): EAEVAQSPRYKITEKSQAVAFWCDPISGHATLYWYRQILGQGPELLVQFQDESVVDDSQLPKDRFSAERLKGVDSTLKIQPAELGDSAMYLCASAVDKSGTGGYEQYFGPGTRLTVT.

This clonotype was seen more than once but under ten times. The J gene is TRBJ2-2, the V gene TRBV5-1; 13 bases map to TRBD2. CDR3 size: 15 residues. After removal of 4 bases from V and 5 bases from J, the junction contained 2 bases not matched to a gene. Germline V gene sequence: CDR1 SGHRS, CDR2 YFSETQ. The CDR3 DNA reads as TGCGCCAGCAGCACGGGACTAGCGGGAACCGGGGAGCTGTTTTTT. It encodes CASSTGLAGTGELFF.